This T cell receptor (beta chain) was recovered during a study of T cells in Graves' hyperthyroidism and ophthalmopathy. Study-wide results and limits: Blood also contained most expanded thyroid clonotypes above 0.001.

What was amplified from RNA transcripts were TCR beta CDR3 regions. Initially, a first-round RT-PCR of the TCR CDR3 employed the HTBI primer set. Using its own MiXCR run on the multiplex PCR reads, TCRdb lists one record per CDR3 protein. The sample comprises more than 550,000 distinct CDR3 sequences, 45% of which are singletons, and approximately 6.8% rests with the top ten. About this clonotype: What it recognizes is unknown.

The germline gives CDR1 DFQATT, CDR2 SNEGSKA (reference sequence). CDR3 length: 12 residues. Uncontrolled infection, other autoimmune disease, pregnancy or lactation barred patients from enrollment. Diagnoses rested on clinical symptoms, serum thyroxine and TRAb, thyroid ultrasound and orbital computed tomography. Sequences were obtained from peripheral blood or thyroid tissue (not recorded which). This chain joins TRBV20-1 and TRBJ1-1; 7 positions match TRBD1. The TCR was taken from an adult man with Graves' disease, either hyperthyroidism or ophthalmopathy (not recorded which). This chain's CDR3 is CRGQGVTTEAFF. The DNA for the CDR3 is TGCAGAGGCCAGGGGGTGACCACTGAAGCTTTCTTT.